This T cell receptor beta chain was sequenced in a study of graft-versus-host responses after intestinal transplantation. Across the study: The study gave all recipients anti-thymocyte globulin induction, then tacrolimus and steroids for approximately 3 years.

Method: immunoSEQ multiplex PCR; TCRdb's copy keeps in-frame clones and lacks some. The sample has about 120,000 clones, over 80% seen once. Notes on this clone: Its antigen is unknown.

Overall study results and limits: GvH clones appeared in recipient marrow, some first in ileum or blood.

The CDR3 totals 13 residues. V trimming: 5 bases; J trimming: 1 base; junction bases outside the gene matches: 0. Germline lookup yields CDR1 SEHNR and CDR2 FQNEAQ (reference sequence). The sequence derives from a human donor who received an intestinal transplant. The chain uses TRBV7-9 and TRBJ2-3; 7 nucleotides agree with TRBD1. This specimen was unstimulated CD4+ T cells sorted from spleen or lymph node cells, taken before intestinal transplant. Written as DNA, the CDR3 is TGTGCCAGCAGCACAGGGGGCACAGATACGCAGTATTTT. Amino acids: CASSTGGTDTQYF.